This T cell receptor beta chain derives from a study of cytomegalovirus exposure and HLA in healthy donors. General study results and limits: Relative to the approximately 630-donor mean, N-insertions were reportedly fewer in an Asian-associated ancestry cluster in a later analysis.

Germline V gene lookup returns CDR1 SGHTA and CDR2 FQGTGA. V was trimmed by 4 bases and J by 1 base, leaving 10 bases between them. The CDR3 totals 14 residues. Donors counted as nominally healthy when sampled, yet unrecorded immune exposures were likely. To note about this clone: The target antigen is unknown.

The PCR made use of 60 Vbeta and 13 Jbeta primers. Produced via immunoSEQ multiplex PCR; TCRdb's table is partial and in-frame only. The sample carries approximately 37,000 clones, less than 85% recorded once. The TCR originated in a male donor in good health and CMV-seronegative. The sample taken for sequencing was PBMCs. This chain joins TRBV7-3 and TRBJ1-1; D is undetermined. The CDR3 region is CASSSNPGNTEAFF. The CDR3 bases are TGTGCCAGCAGCTCAAACCCCGGGAACACTGAAGCTTTCTTT.